Each of the 2 T cell receptor beta chains below was sequenced from the same sample in a study of blood T cell repertoires in COVID-19. Produced via immunoSEQ multiplex PCR; TCRdb's table is partial and in-frame only. Of roughly 150,000 clones listed, around 83% were seen once; the top ten hold roughly 19%. Sequenced: peripheral blood. The receptors here all came from a woman in her 70s who had recovered from COVID-19.

This clone showed up just a few times. V usage is TRBV30 and J usage is TRBJ1-6; D is unclear. CDR1 and CDR2 (germline): GTSNPN, SVGIG (reference sequence). The V gene lost 6 bases and the J gene lost 3 bases, with 9 bases spanning the gap. This CDR3 spans 13 amino acids. The CDR3 is CACYGDYNSPLHF. CDR3 coding DNA: TGTGCCTGCTACGGGGACTATAATTCACCCCTCCACTTT.

The V and J genes are TRBV6-6 and TRBJ1-5; a possible D gene is TRBD1 (5 bases). This CDR3 has 16 residues. V lost 2 bases to trimming and J lost 1 base, with 12 bases between them. Looked up from germline, CDR1 is MNHNY and CDR2 is SVGAGI (reference sequence). The CDR3 is CASSYGGFGSNQPQHF. The CDR3 DNA sequence: TGTGCCAGCAGTTACGGGGGGTTCGGGAGCAATCAGCCCCAGCATTTT.